This T cell receptor (beta chain) derives from a study of shared clonotypes between healthy human individuals. Study-wide results and caveats: Some clonotypes were shared by all four sorted-subset donors, while others were not shared. The non-shared ones had lower generation probabilities than the shared ones.

Using immunoSEQ multiplex PCR, the repertoire was profiled, and TCRdb retains in-frame clones only, with some absent. The sample holds about 610,000 clones, roughly 95% seen once. CD45RO-negative, CCR7-positively selected cells formed the naive CD8 fraction, excluding terminally differentiated effector memory CD45RA+ cells. A remark on this clone: The antigen remains undetermined.

CDR3 size: 14 residues. Germline values: CDR1 SQVTM, CDR2 ANQGSEA. Trimming at V came to 0 bases and at J to 7 bases, leaving 6 bases not matched to a gene. This TCR was sampled from a woman in her 30s in good health. Sequencing input: naive CD8+ T cells sorted from blood. The chain uses TRBV29-1 and TRBJ2-7; 10 nucleotides agree with TRBD1. In DNA form, the CDR3 reads TGCAGCGTTGAAGACGGGACAGGGGATCTTGAGCAGTACTTC. It is translated as CSVEDGTGDLEQYF.